This TCR beta chain emerged from a study of post-analysis software for immune sequencing data. Remarks on this clonotype: Its antigen is unidentified.

The CDR3 length is 14 residues. The V end was cut by 6 bases, the J end by 2 bases, with 13 bases between. CDR1 is MNHEY and CDR2 is SVGEGT in the germline V gene. Libraries were made from TCR beta cDNA, and they carried unique molecular identifiers. TCRdb ran MiXCR on the PCR reads and lists one entry per CDR3 protein. The sample has 650,000 to 850,000 distinct CDR3 sequences, 46% seen once. Findings and limits, study-wide: Patients carried a handful of TRBV segments more frequently than controls did, and TRBV5-6, TRBV5-1 and TRBV20-1 were among them. The normalized Chao1 diversity of multiple sclerosis patients was significantly lower than that of controls.

Source material: blood. This chain joins TRBV6-2 or TRBV6-3 and TRBJ2-5, with a possible D match to TRBD2 (6 bases). This clonotype was obtained from a girl aged 10 to 17 with multiple sclerosis. Written as DNA, the CDR3 is TGTGCCAGCAGGCATAGCGGATTGCAAGAGACCCAGTACTTC. It yields the protein CASRHSGLQETQYF.